These 8 T cell receptor beta chains were all obtained from the same sample, sequenced in a study of beta chain features in type 1 diabetes. Expressed TCRB transcripts were sequenced after all isolated RNA was converted to cDNA. Measured with immunoSEQ multiplex PCR; TCRdb has only the in-frame clones, and not every one. The sample yields hundreds of thousands of clones, 55% to 70% seen once. The specimen was naive CD4+ T cells from blood. The source is a man aged 25 to 40 in good health.

The chain joins TRBV9 to TRBJ2-2; 9 bases map to TRBD2. The CDR3 consists of 15 residues. V lost 3 bases to trimming and J lost 2 bases; unmatched junction nucleotides: 2. Germline values: CDR1 SGDLS, CDR2 YYNGEE. CDR3 sequence (DNA): TGTGCCAGCAGCGACGGGACTAGCAACACCGGGGAGCTGTTTTTT. It encodes CASSDGTSNTGELFF.

The rearrangement uses TRBV29-1 and TRBJ2-7; 9 bases are shared with TRBD1. The germline V gene has CDR1 SQVTM and CDR2 ANQGSEA. This CDR3 contains 12 residues. V lost 7 bases to trimming and J lost 4 bases; unmatched junction nucleotides: 5. CDR3 DNA: TGCAGCGGCGGGACAGGGCGGTACGAGCAGTACTTC. This gives the protein CSGGTGRYEQYF.

The chain is built from TRBV5-1 and TRBJ2-3, with D unclear. V was cut by 1 base and J by 0 bases, with 9 bases left in between. CDR1 is SGHRS and CDR2 is YFSETQ in the germline V gene. The CDR3 is made up of 15 amino acids. CDR3 protein: CASSLLPTSTDTQYF. CDR3 coding DNA: TGCGCCAGCAGCTTGCTTCCCACCAGCACAGATACGCAGTATTTT. Drawing the rest from reference TRBV5-1 and TRBJ2-3, the complete variable domain is KAGVTQTPRYLIKTRGQQVTLSCSPISGHRSVSWYQQTPGQGLQFLFEYFSETQRNKGNFPGRFSGRQFSNSRSEMNVSTLELGDSALYLCASSLLPTSTDTQYFGPGTRLTVL.

This clone was seen just once. V is TRBV30 and J is TRBJ1-1; D is possibly TRBD1 (5 bases). Trimming shortened V by 6 bases and J by 6 bases, and 17 bases separated the two germline ends. The CDR3 length is 13 residues. The germline CDR1 and CDR2 sequences are GTSNPN and SVGIG (reference sequence). The CDR3 nucleotides are TGTGCCTGTTGGGGCGCCAGGGTCCCTGAAGCTTTCTTT. Protein product: CACWGARVPEAFF.

This chain connects TRBV29-1 to TRBJ2-3, with D tentatively TRBD1 (6 bases). Germline CDR1 reads SQVTM; CDR2 reads ANQGSEA. V was shortened by 0 bases and J by 5 bases, with 15 bases between the two germline ends. The CDR3 runs 15 residues. The CDR3: CSVEEWGRGRDTQYF. CDR3 nucleotides: TGCAGCGTTGAAGAGTGGGGCAGGGGAAGAGATACGCAGTATTTT.

This chain joins TRBV29-1 and TRBJ2-5; D ambiguous. Deletions cut 3 bases from V and 5 bases from J, with 7 bases between. The germline V gene has CDR1 SQVTM and CDR2 ANQGSEA. The CDR3 totals 11 residues. Written as DNA, the CDR3 is TGCAGCGTTGACAGGTTGGAGACCCAGTACTTC. It encodes CSVDRLETQYF.

This rearrangement joins TRBV27 to TRBJ2-7; 8 bases fit TRBD2. CDR3 size: 15 residues. Germline CDR1 MNHEY, CDR2 SMNVEV (reference sequence). J was trimmed by 0 bases and V by 7 bases; bases with no gene match: 8. CDR3 nucleotide sequence: TGTGCCAGCACCCCGACTAGCGAGCCCTCCTACGAGCAGTACTTC. Translation gives CASTPTSEPSYEQYF.

The CDR3: CASSFRGLNEQFF. CDR3 sequence (DNA): TGTGCCAGCAGTTTCAGGGGTCTCAATGAGCAGTTCTTC. The chain is built from TRBV2 and TRBJ2-1; D is perhaps TRBD1 (6 bases). Per the germline V gene, CDR1 is SNHLY and CDR2 is FYNNEI. The CDR3 runs 13 residues. The V and J ends lost 5 bases and 6 bases respectively, with 11 bases between them.